This passage covers 19 T cell receptor beta chains from one sample sequenced in a study of T cell repertoires in aging, cancer and after chemotherapy. Multiplex touch-down PCR with TRB-A/B primers amplified rearranged V-D-J TRB sequences. TCRdb processed the multiplex PCR reads anew with MiXCR; each CDR3 protein has one entry. Found here are some 10,000 distinct CDR3 sequences, roughly 37% of them singletons; the top ten hold 9% to 10%. Amplification of TCR beta used genomic DNA extracted from peripheral blood. The material sequenced was blood. These receptors all come from a human donor in good health.

The CDR3 is CSVWAGGTDTQYF. The CDR3 region has the DNA TGCAGCGTTTGGGCCGGGGGCACAGATACGCAGTATTTT. The chain uses TRBV29-1 and TRBJ2-3; maybe TRBD2 (5 bases). Trimming took 5 bases from V and 1 from J, leaving 10 bases between them. Germline V lookup: CDR1 SQVTM, CDR2 ANQGSEA. The CDR3 runs 13 residues.

This clonotype was seen a few times. This rearrangement joins TRBV27 to TRBJ2-7; tentative D call: TRBD2 (6 bases). This CDR3 has 16 amino acids. Germline V lookup: CDR1 MNHEY, CDR2 SMNVEV (reference sequence). V was pared by 1 base and J by 0 bases, with 13 bases between. Here the CDR3 DNA reads TGTGCCAGCAGTTTATATCGCAGGGAGGTCTCCTACGAGCAGTACTTC. It specifies CASSLYRREVSYEQYF.

This clonotype is large (0.1 to 1%). Compared with germline, one end of the junction differs, possibly owing to a read error. This chain connects TRBV12-3 or TRBV12-4 to TRBJ2-3, with TRBD2 identical over 10 bases. CDR3 length: 15 amino acids. The CDR3 sequence is CASSLAGGSPDTQYF. Written as DNA, the CDR3 is TGTGCCAGCAGCTTAGCGGGAGGATCCCCAGATACGCAGTATTTT.

The table lists this clonotype with a few counts. The chain is built from TRBV27 and TRBJ1-2; 8 positions match TRBD1. Unmatched junction bases numbered 4, after V lost 3 bases and J lost 4 bases. This CDR3 spans 14 amino acids. The germline CDR1 and CDR2 sequences are MNHEY and SMNVEV (reference sequence). DNA for the CDR3: TGTGCCAGCAGTTTGACAGGGGCGGGCTATGGCTACACCTTC. It yields the protein CASSLTGAGYGYTF.

This clonotype was seen more than once but under ten times. The chain combines TRBV12-3 or TRBV12-4 with TRBJ1-5; D not resolved. The CDR3 is 15 amino acids. V was pared by 0 bases and J by 6 bases, with 12 bases between. CDR3 in amino acids: CASSLALGSGQPQHF. CDR3 bases: TGTGCCAGCAGTTTAGCCCTGGGGTCGGGTCAGCCCCAGCATTTT.

The rearrangement links TRBV27 to TRBJ1-1; D is unclear. This CDR3 spans 14 amino acids. Germline loops: CDR1 MNHEY, CDR2 SMNVEV (reference sequence). V was pared by 6 bases and J by 1 base, with 12 bases between. The CDR3 sequence is CASRSWGSNTEAFF. CDR3 DNA: TGTGCCAGCAGGTCCTGGGGTTCGAACACTGAAGCTTTCTTT.

This clonotype appeared a few times. The chain uses TRBV29-1 and TRBJ2-2; TRBD2 matches 15 bases. This CDR3 has 16 residues. With V trimmed by 6 bases and J by 2 bases, 4 bases remained unmatched. Germline V gives CDR1 SQVTM, CDR2 ANQGSEA. The CDR3 DNA sequence: TGCAGCGTCGGACTAGCGGGAGGGCCTAACACCGGGGAGCTGTTTTTT. Translated, it gives CSVGLAGGPNTGELFF.

The CDR3 coding sequence is TGTGCCAGTAGTATAGAGGACGACAGGCCGCCTCCCACCTTC. Translating gives CASSIEDDRPPPTF. V usage is TRBV19 and J usage is TRBJ1-2; D might be TRBD1 (6 bases). Trimming removed 0 bases at V and 13 bases at J, with 18 bases between. The CDR3 runs 14 residues. Germline V lookup: CDR1 LNHDA, CDR2 SQIVND (reference sequence). Supplemented by reference TRBV19 and TRBJ1-2, the full variable domain reads DGGITQSPKYLFRKEGQNVTLSCEQNLNHDAMYWYRQDPGQGLRLIYYSQIVNDFQKGDIAEGYSVSREKKESFPLTVTSAQKNPTAFYLCASSIEDDRPPPTFGSGTRLTVV.

CDR3 sequence reads: CASSAQGSYNEQFF. CDR3 sequence (DNA): TGTGCCAGCAGCGCCCAGGGTTCCTACAATGAGCAGTTCTTC. V is TRBV7-2 and J is TRBJ2-1, with D tentatively TRBD1 (5 bases). The CDR3 covers 14 residues. Trimming removed 5 bases at V and 1 base at J, with 9 bases between. From germline, CDR1 is SGHTA and CDR2 FQGNSA.

This chain connects TRBV6-1 to TRBJ2-3, with 9 nucleotides matching TRBD1. The CDR3 spans 13 residues. CDR1 MNHNS and CDR2 SASEGT come from the germline V gene. The junction had 6 bases not matched to a gene; V was cut back by 8 bases and J by 6 bases. In DNA, the CDR3 is TGTGCCAGCGGGGACAGGGAGATGGATACGCAGTATTTT. It codes for CASGDREMDTQYF.

The CDR3 here is CASSYSIGGSPLHF. The CDR3 bases are TGTGCCAGCAGTTACTCGATCGGGGGTTCACCCCTCCACTTT. J is TRBJ1-6 and V is TRBV6-2 or TRBV6-3; D possibly corresponds to TRBD1 (5 bases). CDR1 and CDR2 from the germline V gene are MNHEY and SVGEGT. The CDR3 covers 14 residues. V shed 0 bases and J shed 9 bases, with 9 bases lying between them.

The chain uses TRBV7-9 and TRBJ2-1, with 10 bases identical to TRBD2. With 2 bases clipped from V and 7 bases from J, the junction kept 5 bases outside the gene matches. The germline gives CDR1 SEHNR, CDR2 FQNEAQ (reference sequence). CDR3 length: 15 residues. The CDR3 is CASSLTSGRGNEQFF. The CDR3 bases are TGTGCCAGCAGCTTAACAAGCGGGAGGGGTAATGAGCAGTTCTTC.

The sample holds a few counts of this clonotype. The chain uses TRBV6-6 and TRBJ1-4; 7 bases align to TRBD1. The CDR3 has 14 amino acids. V was clipped by 5 bases and J by 3 bases; unmatched bases: 3. Germline assignment: CDR1 MNHNY and CDR2 SVGAGI (reference sequence). CDR3 loop: CASSRQGANEKLFF. CDR3 coding DNA: TGTGCCAGCAGTCGACAGGGAGCTAATGAAAAACTGTTTTTT.

A few counts support this clonotype. CDR3 DNA: TGTGCCAGCACTCGGATGGGAGACTCCTACAATGAGCAGTTCTTC. This encodes CASTRMGDSYNEQFF. The chain couples TRBV27 to TRBJ2-1; perhaps TRBD2 as D (5 bases). V lost 7 bases and J lost 0, with 13 bases in between. CDR1 and CDR2 (germline): MNHEY, SMNVEV (reference sequence). The CDR3 covers 15 residues.

As regards this clonotype: Since the CDR3 does not end with the conserved phenylalanine or tryptophan, this likely comes from a read error. No DNA is shown, since the ends of the CDR3 on it are uncertain; the CDR3 is the one TCRdb lists. The CDR3 spells CASSTYGESIV. The V and J genes are TRBV19 and TRBJ1-2. The CDR3 sequence runs 11 residues, both termini included. Germline-derived CDR1 and CDR2 are LNHDA and SQIVND (reference sequence).

J is TRBJ2-7 and V is TRBV6-5; 13 bases map to TRBD2. This CDR3 region has 16 residues. Germline-derived CDR1 and CDR2 are MNHEY and SVGAGI. The V and J ends lost 5 bases and 5 bases, in that order; junction bases with no gene match: 9. DNA of the CDR3: TGTGCCAGCAGTCGCGGACTAGCGGGGGTCTCGGACGAGCAGTACTTC. As protein: CASSRGLAGVSDEQYF.

In this sample, this clonotype turned up a few times. This chain joins TRBV5-1 and TRBJ1-4; D perhaps matches TRBD1 (6 bases). Germline CDR1 and CDR2: SGHRS and YFSETQ. The V end was cut by 4 bases, the J end by 7 bases, with 14 bases between. The CDR3 totals 14 residues. The chain's CDR3 is CASSPGQGSEKLFF. In DNA form, the CDR3 reads TGCGCCAGCAGCCCCGGTCAGGGGAGTGAAAAACTGTTTTTT. Looking up the rest from reference TRBV5-1 and TRBJ1-4 gives the full variable domain: KAGVTQTPRYLIKTRGQQVTLSCSPISGHRSVSWYQQTPGQGLQFLFEYFSETQRNKGNFPGRFSGRQFSNSRSEMNVSTLELGDSALYLCASSPGQGSEKLFFGSGTQLSVL.

This clonotype qualifies as medium-sized. This chain joins TRBV12-3 or TRBV12-4 and TRBJ2-5; D unclear. The ends were cut back, 4 bases at V and 3 bases at J, with 6 bases in the middle. There are 12 residues in the CDR3. CDR3 in amino acids: CASSYGEETQYF. CDR3 nucleotides: TGTGCCAGCAGTTATGGTGAAGAGACCCAGTACTTC.

This clonotype occurred a few times. The chain combines TRBV5-5 with TRBJ2-2, with D possibly TRBD1 on 6 matching bases. The CDR3 length is 16 residues. Trimming took off 5 bases at V and 2 bases at J, with 16 bases between the two ends. In germline, CDR1 is SGHKS, CDR2 YYEKEE (reference sequence). The CDR3 nucleotides are TGTGCCAGCAGGCCGGTGGGGGCCCTAAACACCGGGGAGCTGTTTTTT. It yields the protein CASRPVGALNTGELFF. Complete variable domain (other parts from reference TRBV5-5 and TRBJ2-2): DAGVTQSPTHLIKTRGQQVTLRCSPISGHKSVSWYQQVLGQGPQFIFQYYEKEERGRGNFPDRFSARQFPNYSSELNVNALLLGDSALYLCASRPVGALNTGELFFGEGSRLTVL.